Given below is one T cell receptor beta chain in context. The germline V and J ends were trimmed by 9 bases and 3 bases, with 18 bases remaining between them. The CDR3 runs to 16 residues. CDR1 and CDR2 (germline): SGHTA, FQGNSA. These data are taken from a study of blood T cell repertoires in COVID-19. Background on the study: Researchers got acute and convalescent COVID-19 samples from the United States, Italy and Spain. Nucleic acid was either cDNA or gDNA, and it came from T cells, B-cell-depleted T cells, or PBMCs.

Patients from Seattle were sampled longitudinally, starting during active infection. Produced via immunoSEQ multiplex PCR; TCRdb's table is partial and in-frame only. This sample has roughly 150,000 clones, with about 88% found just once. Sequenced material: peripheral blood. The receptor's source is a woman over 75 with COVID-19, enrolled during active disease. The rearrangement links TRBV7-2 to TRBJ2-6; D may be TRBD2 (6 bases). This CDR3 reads CARGGSPPSGANVLTF. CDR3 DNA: TGTGCCAGGGGAGGTTCCCCCCCCAGTGGGGCCAACGTCCTGACTTTC.